The next 10 T cell receptor beta chains were all read from a single sample in a study of control samples from healthy donors and cancer patients. Produced via immunoSEQ multiplex PCR; TCRdb's table is partial and in-frame only. The repertoire holds roughly 150,000 clones, with 90% to 95% as singletons. Specimen: blood. The source of these receptors is a woman in her thirties in good health.

The V call is TRBV6-5, the J call TRBJ1-1; D gene ambiguous. This CDR3 contains 13 residues. The germline CDR1 and CDR2 sequences are MNHEY and SVGAGI. Between the trimmed V and J ends, which lost 2 bases and 8 bases, there was a span of 12 bases. As DNA, the CDR3 is TGTGCCAGCAGTTACCGTGAGTTCTTCGAAGCTTTCTTT. Translating it yields CASSYREFFEAFF.

This clone was recorded once. DNA of the CDR3: TGTGCCACCAGTGACCCTACCACCGGGAGTCGCGAGCAGTACTTC. Residues: CATSDPTTGSREQYF. The chain couples TRBV24-1 to TRBJ2-7, with D tentatively TRBD2 (6 bases). Trimming took 4 bases from V and 6 from J, leaving 18 bases between them. Germline V CDR1 and CDR2: KGHDR, SFDVKD. The CDR3 has 15 amino acids.

This rearrangement joins TRBV28 to TRBJ2-7; 7 bases match TRBD2. The germline V gene encodes CDR1 MDHEN and CDR2 SYDVKM. The CDR3 spans 15 residues. The J segment lost 9 bases and the V segment lost 0 bases, leaving 11 bases of the junction unmatched. CDR3 coding DNA: TGTGCCAGCAGTTTATGGGGGACTACCAGTCTCGGGCAGTACTTC. As protein: CASSLWGTTSLGQYF.

V and J are TRBV12-3 or TRBV12-4 and TRBJ2-3; no definite D call. The CDR3 contains 13 residues. V was clipped by 2 bases and J by 2 bases, with 5 bases between them. The CDR3 coding sequence is TGTGCCAGCAGTTTATGGGCCACAGATACGCAGTATTTT. Protein: CASSLWATDTQYF.

The J gene is TRBJ1-1, the V gene TRBV12-3 or TRBV12-4; D may be TRBD1 (5 bases). The V end lost 3 bases, the J end lost 3 bases, and 8 bases lay between the germline ends. The CDR3 is 13 residues long. CDR3 DNA sequence: TGTGCCAGCAGTTTCGGGGGGTACACTGAAGCTTTCTTT. It is translated as CASSFGGYTEAFF.

The gene calls are TRBV7-2 and TRBJ2-7; 8 bases map to TRBD1. Germline values: CDR1 SGHTA, CDR2 FQGNSA. The V gene end was trimmed by 5 bases and the J gene end by 3 bases; junction bases not matched to a gene: 6. The CDR3 totals 14 residues. The DNA of the CDR3 is TGTGCCAGCAGCGACGGACAGGGCAGCTACGAGCAGTACTTC. This translates into CASSDGQGSYEQYF.

The chain carries TRBV7-9 and TRBJ1-1, with 11 bases matching TRBD1. The CDR3 is made up of 14 amino acids. Germline trimming cut 5 bases from V and 4 bases from J; bases unmatched to any gene: 3. The V gene's germline CDR1 is SEHNR and CDR2 FQNEAQ (reference sequence). The CDR3 DNA follows: TGTGCCAGCAGCCCGGGACAGGGGGTCACTGAAGCTTTCTTT. It encodes CASSPGQGVTEAFF.

With regard to this clone: The sample holds other DNA sequences that translate to the same CDR3. This sequence joins TRBV6-2 or TRBV6-3 and TRBJ2-7; D unresolved. CDR3 length: 15 residues. V was clipped by 0 bases and J by 3 bases, with 12 bases between them. Germline CDR1 is MNHEY and CDR2 is SVGEGT. The CDR3 reads CASSYSGPSNYEQYF. CDR3 sequence (DNA): TGTGCCAGCAGTTACTCCGGTCCTTCGAACTACGAGCAGTACTTC.

The chain joins TRBV19 to TRBJ2-3; no firm D call. The CDR3 consists of 12 residues. Germline V lookup: CDR1 LNHDA, CDR2 SQIVND (reference sequence). Trimming took off 10 bases at V and 4 bases at J, with 12 bases between the two ends. The CDR3 nucleotides are TGTGCCACTTGGGATAGGGCAGATACGCAGTATTTT. Translated, it gives CATWDRADTQYF.

This clone showed up just a few times. This chain joins TRBV7-9 and TRBJ1-5; a possible D gene is TRBD1 (6 bases). Per the germline V gene, CDR1 is SEHNR and CDR2 is FQNEAQ (reference sequence). Between the trimmed V and J ends, which lost 0 bases and 1 base, there was a span of 7 bases. The CDR3 has 15 amino acids. The CDR3 loop reads CASSLAGASNQPQHF. The DNA of the CDR3 is TGTGCCAGCAGCTTAGCGGGGGCGAGCAATCAGCCCCAGCATTTT.